What follows describes a single T cell receptor beta chain. The ends lost 4 bases at V and 4 bases at J; junction bases unmatched: 4. The CDR3 loop spans 15 amino acids. Germline CDR1 reads SNHLY; CDR2 reads FYNNEI. Some clones are missing from TCRdb's copy, which holds only in-frame ones; the method was immunoSEQ multiplex PCR. Of roughly 87,000 clones in the sample, 75% to 95% are singletons; the top ten hold roughly 8.4%. The data belong to a study of OX40 agonist ivuxolimab in advanced cancers. The TCR was taken from an adult with an advanced solid tumor such as melanoma, head and neck, liver or kidney cancer. V usage is TRBV2 and J usage is TRBJ2-5, with 12 bases lining up with TRBD1. The source was CD4+ or CD8+ T cells sorted from blood, collected in a trial of the OX40 agonist ivuxolimab. The CDR3 is CASSVEGQGAETQYF. The CDR3 bases are TGTGCCAGCAGTGTGGAGGGACAGGGGGCAGAGACCCAGTACTTC.